The 8 T cell receptor beta chains given below trace back to one sample, sequenced in a study of T cell responses to AZD1222 COVID-19 vaccine. Clones were read by immunoSEQ multiplex PCR, and TCRdb kept only the in-frame ones, dropping some. Of 20,000 to 30,000 clones in the sample, over 75% were seen once. This specimen consisted of peripheral blood, obtained 28 days after the second AZD1222 dose. All receptors come from an adult who received the AZD1222 COVID-19 vaccine.

The V call is TRBV6-5, the J call TRBJ2-1, with 9 bases aligning to TRBD2. Germline V CDR1 and CDR2: MNHEY, SVGAGI. This CDR3 comprises 15 residues. Trimming at V came to 6 bases and at J to 0 bases, leaving 3 bases not matched to a gene. The CDR3 here is CASRVSGGSYNEQFF. In DNA form, the CDR3 reads TGTGCCAGCAGAGTTAGCGGGGGCTCCTACAATGAGCAGTTCTTC.

The chain is built from TRBV10-3 and TRBJ1-2, with 9 bases fitting TRBD1. The germline V gene has CDR1 ENHRY and CDR2 SYGVKD. With 0 bases clipped from V and 8 bases from J, the junction kept 4 bases outside the gene matches. The CDR3 spans 14 residues. The CDR3 DNA follows: TGTGCCATCAGTGAGTCCGGGACAGGGTACGGCTACACCTTC. As protein: CAISESGTGYGYTF.

The J gene is TRBJ1-6, the V gene TRBV7-9, with 10 bases aligning to TRBD1. Germline V gene sequence: CDR1 SEHNR, CDR2 FQNEAQ (reference sequence). With 5 bases clipped from V and 8 bases from J, the junction kept 3 bases outside the gene matches. This CDR3 comprises 14 residues. CDR3 in DNA: TGTGCCAGCAGCCAGACAGGGGGCGATTCACCCCTCCACTTT. It yields the protein CASSQTGGDSPLHF.

The chain links TRBV21-1 to TRBJ1-5. TRBV21-1 is shown as a pseudogene. The CDR3 loop spans 18 amino acids. The CDR3 region has the DNA TGTGCCAGCAGCACAAAGCGCTTGTACGGGTTCCAGGATCAGCCCCAGCATTTT. Its protein product is CASSTKRLYGFQDQPQHF.

The chain uses TRBV11-3 and TRBJ2-7; D is perhaps TRBD2 (5 bases). The CDR3 extends over 13 amino acids. Between the trimmed V and J ends, which lost 5 bases and 4 bases, there was a span of 12 bases. The V gene's germline CDR1 is SGHNT and CDR2 YENEEA. CDR3 sequence reads: CASSPGSQYEQYF. The CDR3 nucleotides are TGTGCCAGCAGCCCGGGATCCCAATACGAGCAGTACTTC.

The chain has TRBV9 and TRBJ2-7; 9 bases are shared with TRBD1. The V gene's germline CDR1 is SGDLS and CDR2 YYNGEE. Germline trimming cut 2 bases from V and 3 bases from J; bases unmatched to any gene: 6. This CDR3 comprises 15 residues. The CDR3 loop reads CASSVSTGQGYEQYF. The DNA for the CDR3 is TGTGCCAGCAGCGTCTCGACGGGACAGGGCTACGAGCAGTACTTC.

There are a few counts of this clone. This rearrangement joins TRBV27 to TRBJ2-5, with 9 bases aligning to TRBD2. With 3 bases clipped from V and 4 bases from J, the junction kept 15 bases outside the gene matches. The V gene's germline CDR1 is MNHEY and CDR2 SMNVEV (reference sequence). The CDR3 consists of 18 residues. CDR3 sequence: CASSLRLGGGAFGETQYF. For the CDR3, the DNA is TGTGCCAGCAGTTTGAGGCTCGGCGGGGGGGCTTTTGGAGAGACCCAGTACTTC.

The CDR3 coding sequence is TGTGCCAGCAGCTTAGCAGTACCTAGCTACACCTTC. Amino acid sequence: CASSLAVPSYTF. The rearrangement joins TRBV7-9 to TRBJ1-2; no clear D. The V gene's germline CDR1 is SEHNR and CDR2 FQNEAQ (reference sequence). V was pared by 0 bases and J by 9 bases, with 8 bases between. The CDR3 runs 12 residues.